Listed below are T cell receptor beta chains from one sample, sequenced in a study of blood T cell repertoires in COVID-19. Some clones are missing from TCRdb's copy, which holds only in-frame ones; the method was immunoSEQ multiplex PCR. This repertoire shows hundreds of thousands of clones, over 75% found once; its top ten account for around 1.1%. Sequenced input: PBMCs or T cells enriched from blood (not recorded which). The receptors were sampled from a man aged 30 to 39 who had recovered from COVID-19. Each CDR3 is given with its conserved first and last residue. D genes are given only for firm matches.

TRBJ2-2,TRBV5-1,NA,TGCGCCAGCAGCTCCCCTTTAGCGGAGCCTCACTCCGGGGAGCTGTTTTTT,CASSSPLAEPHSGELFF
TRBJ2-5,TRBV18,NA,TGTGCCAGCTCCCGTAGACAGGAAGAGACCCAGTACTTC,CASSRRQEETQYF
TRBJ1-2,TRBV20-1,TRBD1,TGCAGTGTTCTGACAGGGCATGGCTACACCTTC,CSVLTGHGYTF
TRBJ2-5,TRBV5-1,TRBD2,TGCGCCAGCAGCTTCAGACTAGCGGGTCTCCAAGAGACCCAGTACTTC,CASSFRLAGLQETQYF
TRBJ2-5,TRBV10-3,NA,TGTGCCATTAGGCGGACACCAAAAGAGACCCAGTACTTC,CAIRRTPKETQYF
TRBJ2-2,TRBV10-3,NA,TGTGCCATCAGCCGGATAGGCGGAAGGGGGAGCGCCGGGGAGCTGTTTTTT,CAISRIGGRGSAGELFF
TRBJ1-6,TRBV3-1/TRBV3-2,TRBD1,TGTGCCAGCAGCCCCCTCGGACAGGGCCCGAATTCACCCCTCCACTTT,CASSPLGQGPNSPLHF
TRBJ1-3,TRBV3-1/TRBV3-2,TRBD1,TGTGCCAGCAGCCAAACAGGGACAGTGGGAAACACCATATATTTT,CASSQTGTVGNTIYF
TRBJ1-2,TRBV6-5,TRBD1,TGTGCCAGCAGTTACTCGGGGACAGGGGACTATGGCTACACCTTC,CASSYSGTGDYGYTF
TRBJ2-7,TRBV6-1,TRBD2,TGTGCCAGCAGTGATAGCGGGAGGGCCTTCTACGAGCAGTACTTC,CASSDSGRAFYEQYF
TRBJ2-5,TRBV27,TRBD2,TGTGCCAGCAGTAGGACTAGCGGGTCCTCTACCCAGTACTTC,CASSRTSGSSTQYF
TRBJ1-6,TRBV9,NA,TGTGCCAGCAGCGTAGATGAATTCGGGAGCCGGGGATCACCCCTCCACTTT,CASSVDEFGSRGSPLHF
TRBJ2-7,TRBV30,NA,TGTGCCCTAACCCTACTTGACTACGAGCAGTACTTC,CALTLLDYEQYF
TRBJ1-2,TRBV28,NA,TGTGCCAGCAGTTTAGGGGGACAATCTAACTATGGCTACACCTTC,CASSLGGQSNYGYTF
TRBJ2-1,TRBV9,NA,TGTGCCAGCAGCGTAGAGGGGCATGGATTGTACAATGAGCAGTTCTTC,CASSVEGHGLYNEQFF
TRBJ2-5,TRBV20-1,TRBD1,TGCAGTGCTAGTTCCCCTGGGGACAGGGAAGAGACCCAGTACTTC,CSASSPGDREETQYF
TRBJ2-7,TRBV2,NA,TGTGCCAGCAGTGAAGCCATGCGGAGTACGAAGCAGTACTTC,CASSEAMRSTKQYF
TRBJ1-2,TRBV5-1,NA,TGCGCCATACTGGGAGAGGGAGGCTTC,CAILGEGGF
TRBJ1-2,TRBV5-5,TRBD1,TGTGCCAGCAGCTTGATTCAGATCGGACAGGGGGCATCTGGCTACACCTTC,CASSLIQIGQGASGYTF
TRBJ1-6,TRBV28,TRBD1,TGTGCCAGCAGTCCTCAGGGGGCGCCTTATTCACCCCTCCACTTT,CASSPQGAPYSPLHF
TRBJ2-1,TRBV4-2,TRBD1,TGTGCCAGCAGGGTCACCGGGACAGGGGTACAGAATGAGCAGTTCTTC,CASRVTGTGVQNEQFF